What follows are 21 T cell receptor beta chains derived from one specimen sequenced in a study of cytomegalovirus exposure and HLA in healthy donors. This PCR relied on a set of 60 Vbeta primers and 13 Jbeta primers. The data were produced by immunoSEQ multiplex PCR, yet TCRdb's version contains in-frame clones alone and is incomplete. The sample lists fewer than 250,000 clones, about 75% occurring once. The sample was PBMCs. All receptors derive from a male donor in good health and CMV-seronegative.

The rearrangement joins TRBV29-1 to TRBJ1-2, with TRBD1 matching over 9 bases. CDR3 length: 14 residues. The germline V gene encodes CDR1 SQVTM and CDR2 ANQGSEA. V was pared by 4 bases and J by 2 bases, with 5 bases of the junction left unmatched. This CDR3 reads CSVGPGTGNYGYTF. The CDR3 DNA is TGCAGCGTTGGTCCCGGGACAGGGAACTATGGCTACACCTTC.

In its sample, this clone was seen a few times. This rearrangement joins TRBV7-9 to TRBJ1-4, with 9 bases identical to TRBD1. Losses at the gene ends were 5 bases for V and 0 bases for J; bases not matched to a gene: 10. This CDR3 is 18 amino acids long. The germline V gene encodes CDR1 SEHNR and CDR2 FQNEAQ (reference sequence). CDR3 residues: CASSTTGTGLSTNEKLFF. The CDR3 DNA follows: TGTGCCAGCAGCACTACCGGGACAGGGCTTTCAACTAATGAAAAACTGTTTTTT.

The chain employs TRBV27 and TRBJ1-5, with no clear D. Trimming removed 0 bases at V and 7 bases at J, with 13 bases between. CDR3 length: 15 residues. Germline assignment: CDR1 MNHEY and CDR2 SMNVEV (reference sequence). The CDR3 is CASSLSRPPVQPQHF. In DNA, the CDR3 is TGTGCCAGCAGTTTATCGAGGCCGCCCGTGCAGCCCCAGCATTTT.

The DNA for the CDR3 is TGCGCCAGCAGCTTTCAGGGGGCAGAGGGCTACACCTTC. Translation gives CASSFQGAEGYTF. This chain uses TRBV5-1 with TRBJ1-2; 8 nucleotides align to TRBD1. The CDR3 covers 13 residues. Germline V gene sequence: CDR1 SGHRS, CDR2 YFSETQ. J gave up 8 bases and V 2 bases, and 5 bases lay outside the gene matches. Based on the CDR3 plus reference TRBV5-1 and TRBJ1-2, the full variable domain is KAGVTQTPRYLIKTRGQQVTLSCSPISGHRSVSWYQQTPGQGLQFLFEYFSETQRNKGNFPGRFSGRQFSNSRSEMNVSTLELGDSALYLCASSFQGAEGYTFGSGTRLTVV.

The chain carries TRBV6-5 and TRBJ2-3, with a weak D call TRBD2 (5 bases). Germline CDR1 and CDR2: MNHEY and SVGAGI. V was cut by 6 bases and J by 4 bases, with 14 bases left in between. CDR3 length: 14 residues. Here the CDR3 DNA reads TGTGCCAGCAGCCTCATATCCGGGGCAGATACGCAGTATTTT. This gives the protein CASSLISGADTQYF.

This clone appeared once. The junction shows a germline mismatch at one end, possibly a read error. The genes are TRBV18 and TRBJ2-5; 9 bases are a match to TRBD2. The CDR3 covers 16 residues. Germline CDR1 KGHSH, CDR2 LQKENI. The CDR3 sequence: CASTPVSSGTQETQYF. In nucleotides, the CDR3 is TGTGCCAGCACACCGGTGTCTAGCGGGACCCAAGAGACCCAGTACTTC.

The chain links TRBV19 to TRBJ2-7; 8 bases align to TRBD1. The CDR3 covers 14 residues. Germline V gives CDR1 LNHDA, CDR2 SQIVND (reference sequence). With V trimmed by 6 bases and J by 3 bases, 7 bases remained unmatched. CDR3 DNA sequence: TGTGCCAGTAGCCCCACAGGGGGTCTCTACGAGCAGTACTTC. Translated, it gives CASSPTGGLYEQYF.

V usage is TRBV5-1 and J usage is TRBJ2-3; 10 bases fit TRBD2. V shed 2 bases, J shed 5 bases, and the junction held 2 bases outside the gene matches. There are 14 residues in the CDR3. Germline loops: CDR1 SGHRS, CDR2 YFSETQ. The CDR3 DNA reads TGCGCCAGCAGCTTCCAGCGGGGGGGAGATACGCAGTATTTT. This codes for CASSFQRGGDTQYF.

The chain joins TRBV30 to TRBJ1-6; perhaps TRBD1 as D (5 bases). Looked up from germline, CDR1 is GTSNPN and CDR2 is SVGIG (reference sequence). Trimming took 5 bases from V and 8 from J, leaving 16 bases between them. There are 14 residues in the CDR3. The CDR3 spells CAWSGGAVDSPLHF. The CDR3, as DNA: TGTGCCTGGTCCGGAGGGGCAGTCGATTCACCCCTCCACTTT.

The genes are TRBV9 and TRBJ2-1; weak D call: TRBD2 (6 bases). CDR3 length equals 15 residues. The germline CDR1 and CDR2 sequences are SGDLS and YYNGEE. The V gene lost 2 bases and the J gene lost 6 bases, with 15 bases spanning the gap. The CDR3: CASSVVWGEANEQFF. CDR3 nucleotide sequence: TGTGCCAGCAGCGTGGTTTGGGGGGAAGCCAATGAGCAGTTCTTC.

This rearrangement joins TRBV4-1 to TRBJ2-5; possibly TRBD2 for D (6 bases). In germline, CDR1 is MGHRA, CDR2 YSYEKL. The CDR3 is made up of 15 amino acids. Trimming stripped 0 bases from V and 5 bases from J, with 13 bases between. The CDR3 region is CASSQDIGSSETQYF. In nucleotides, the CDR3 is TGCGCCAGCAGCCAAGATATCGGGAGTTCCGAGACCCAGTACTTC.

The chain employs TRBV6-1 and TRBJ2-5, with D tentatively TRBD1 (5 bases). Trimming shortened V by 1 base and J by 7 bases, and 13 bases separated the two germline ends. Per the germline V gene, CDR1 is MNHNS and CDR2 is SASEGT. The CDR3 length is 14 residues. Here the CDR3 DNA reads TGTGCCAGCAGTGAAGACAGGTTGATAGGGACCCAGTACTTC. This gives the protein CASSEDRLIGTQYF.

The chain joins TRBV7-8 to TRBJ2-3; TRBD2 aligns across 7 bases. Germline assignment: CDR1 SGHVS and CDR2 FQNEAQ. CDR3 length: 14 amino acids. Trimming removed 5 bases from V and 6 bases from J; junction bases left unmatched: 8. The CDR3 is CASSLGGTSDTQYF. The CDR3 nucleotides read TGTGCCAGCAGCCTCGGGGGGACCTCTGATACGCAGTATTTT.

The chain employs TRBV5-1 and TRBJ2-3; D unresolved. CDR3 length equals 16 residues. Germline-derived CDR1 and CDR2 are SGHRS and YFSETQ. Between the trimmed V and J ends, which lost 1 base and 0 bases, there was a span of 12 bases. The CDR3 reads CASSLMAGPSTDTQYF. CDR3 coding DNA: TGCGCCAGCAGCTTGATGGCAGGCCCTAGCACAGATACGCAGTATTTT.

J is TRBJ2-3 and V is TRBV28, with a weak D call TRBD1 (5 bases). In germline, CDR1 is MDHEN, CDR2 SYDVKM. The ends were cut back, 11 bases at V and 3 bases at J, with 15 bases in the middle. The CDR3 loop spans 13 amino acids. CDR3: CAGAGLATDTQYF. The CDR3 nucleotides are TGTGCCGGGGCAGGTTTGGCGACAGATACGCAGTATTTT. Combining the CDR3 with reference TRBV28 and TRBJ2-3 gives the whole variable domain DVKVTQSSRYLVKRTGEKVFLECVQDMDHENMFWYRQDPGLGLRLIYFSYDVKMKEKGDIPEGYSVSREKKERFSLILESASTNQTSMYLCAGAGLATDTQYFGPGTRLTVL.

This clone came up a few times. V gene TRBV5-6 combines with J gene TRBJ1-4; D is perhaps TRBD1 (6 bases). The ends were cut back, 6 bases at V and 7 bases at J, with 28 bases in the middle. Germline CDR1 SGHDT, CDR2 YYEEEE. CDR3 length: 18 amino acids. CDR3 DNA: TGTGCCAGCACCGCCCGCCAGGGGAAAGTCGGGTTGCGTGAAAAACTGTTTTTT. Translation: CASTARQGKVGLREKLFF.

V usage is TRBV5-3 and J usage is TRBJ1-1, with a weak D call TRBD1 (6 bases). TRBV5-3 is placed among ORFs of uncertain function. This CDR3 has 16 residues. With 0 bases removed from V and 2 bases from J, the gap between germline ends came to 14 bases. CDR3 region: CARSLGGGRVNTEAFF. The CDR3 region has the DNA TGTGCCAGAAGCTTGGGTGGGGGCAGGGTCAACACTGAAGCTTTCTTT.

About this clone: The junction does not match germline at one end; this may be a read error. This chain uses TRBV7-7 with TRBJ2-1; TRBD2 aligns across 7 bases. The CDR3 runs 15 residues. The germline gives CDR1 SSHAT, CDR2 FNYEAQ (reference sequence). The CDR3 DNA reads as TGTGCTAGCAGCCCTCGGACTAGTTTCTACAATGAGCAGTTCTTC. Encoded protein: CASSPRTSFYNEQFF.

This clone was counted once. This chain connects TRBV27 to TRBJ2-7; the match to TRBD1 covers 8 bases. The germline gives CDR1 MNHEY, CDR2 SMNVEV (reference sequence). J was trimmed by 4 bases and V by 3 bases; bases with no gene match: 8. The CDR3 totals 15 residues. In DNA form, the CDR3 reads TGTGCCAGCAGTTTTGTGACAGGGGATTTGTACGAGCAGTACTTC. Its translation is CASSFVTGDLYEQYF.

The chain has TRBV14 and TRBJ2-4; no clear D gene. CDR1 SGHDN and CDR2 FVKESK come from the germline V gene. This CDR3 has 13 amino acids. The V and J ends lost 4 bases and 9 bases respectively, with 13 bases between them. CDR3 in amino acids: CASSPDLYGIQYF. CDR3 bases: TGTGCCAGCAGCCCAGACTTATACGGCATTCAGTACTTC.

The chain combines TRBV27 with TRBJ2-2; D perhaps matches TRBD1 (6 bases). The germline V and J ends were trimmed by 7 bases and 1 base, with 13 bases remaining between them. Germline V gene sequence: CDR1 MNHEY, CDR2 SMNVEV (reference sequence). The CDR3 spans 15 residues. The CDR3 loop reads CASTSGTQNTGELFF. CDR3 bases: TGTGCCAGCACATCCGGGACACAGAACACCGGGGAGCTGTTTTTT.